This T cell receptor (beta chain) was profiled in a study of T cell clonality in common variable immunodeficiency. Study findings and constraints: TCRbeta clonality was increased in CVID versus healthy controls.

In its sample, this clone was seen many times. What it binds is unknown. One junction end does not reproduce the germline sequence, and a read error may be involved. Some clones are missing from TCRdb's copy, which holds only in-frame ones; the method was immunoSEQ multiplex PCR. There are 45,000 to 55,000 clones in the sample, none observed a single time. This sequence originates from a person aged 18 to 70 in good health. Sample: peripheral blood mononuclear cells.

The DNA read from the CDR3 is TGCGCCAGCAGCCAAATGTTGCGGACCGGGGAG. Translation: CASSQMLRTGE. The full-length CDR3 reads as CASSQMLRTGELFF. The chain links TRBV4-2 to TRBJ2-2; D uncertain. The read stops 3 residues short of the end of the CDR3; the missing end is completed from the germline J gene. The CDR3 runs to 14 residues. Germline lookup yields CDR1 LGHNA and CDR2 YNFKEQ.